This T cell receptor beta chain stems from a study of blood T cells in healthy people across ages. General study findings and limits: Estimates drawn from one million T cells were deemed to understate diversity. Comparison with aged donors showed that long-lived donors had more naive CD4+ cells and higher diversity.

Then a second PCR, running about 6 to 12 cycles, was carried out with a sample-barcoded 5' primer and a J-beta primer mix. Researchers report that each sample yielded at least 3 million CDR3-containing paired-end reads. TCRdb reanalysed the 5' RACE reads using MiXCR and keeps one entry per CDR3 protein. The sample comprises 500,000 to 600,000 distinct CDR3 sequences, roughly 29% of which are singletons, and 18% rests with the top ten. CDR3 length equals 17 residues. V dropped 1 base and J dropped 7 bases, with 23 bases sitting between them. Germline V gene data show CDR1 as MNHNS and CDR2 as SASEGT. Comment on this clonotype: Its antigen remains unidentified.

Sequencing input: blood. The rearrangement links TRBV6-1 to TRBJ2-7; a weak D match, TRBD1 (6 bases). The TCR was taken from a woman in her 70s in good health. The CDR3 nucleotides read TGTGCCAGCAGTGAAGACCAAGTTAGAGACAGGCAGGATGAGCAGTACTTC. Translated: CASSEDQVRDRQDEQYF.